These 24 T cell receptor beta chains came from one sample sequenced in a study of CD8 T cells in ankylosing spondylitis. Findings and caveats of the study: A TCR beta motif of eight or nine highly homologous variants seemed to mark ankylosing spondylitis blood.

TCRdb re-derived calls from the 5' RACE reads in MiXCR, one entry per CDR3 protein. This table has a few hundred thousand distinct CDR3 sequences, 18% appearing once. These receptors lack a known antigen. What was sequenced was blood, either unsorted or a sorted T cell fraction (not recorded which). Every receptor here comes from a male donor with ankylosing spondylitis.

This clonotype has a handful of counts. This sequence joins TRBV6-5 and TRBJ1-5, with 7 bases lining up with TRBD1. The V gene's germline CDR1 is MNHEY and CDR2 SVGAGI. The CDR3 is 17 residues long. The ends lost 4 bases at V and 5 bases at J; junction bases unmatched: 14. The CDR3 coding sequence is TGTGCCAGCAGTTTCGACCCCAACCGGGACAGTTATCAGCCCCAGCATTTT. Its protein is CASSFDPNRDSYQPQHF.

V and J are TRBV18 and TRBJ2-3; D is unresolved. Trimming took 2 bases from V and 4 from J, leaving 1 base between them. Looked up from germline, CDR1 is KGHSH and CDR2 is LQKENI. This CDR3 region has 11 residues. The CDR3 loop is CASSPADTQYF. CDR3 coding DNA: TGTGCCAGCTCACCAGCAGATACGCAGTATTTT.

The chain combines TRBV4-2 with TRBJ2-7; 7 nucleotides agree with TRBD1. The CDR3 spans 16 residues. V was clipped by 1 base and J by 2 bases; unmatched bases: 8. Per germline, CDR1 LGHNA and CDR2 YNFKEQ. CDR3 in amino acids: CASSQVPDRAAYEQYF. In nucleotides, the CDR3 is TGTGCCAGCAGCCAAGTCCCCGACAGGGCAGCCTACGAGCAGTACTTC.

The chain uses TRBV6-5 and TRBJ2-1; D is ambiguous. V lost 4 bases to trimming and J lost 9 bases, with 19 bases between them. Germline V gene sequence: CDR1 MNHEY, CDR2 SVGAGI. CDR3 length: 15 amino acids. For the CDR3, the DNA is TGTGCCAGCAGTTCCCGCGACACAAGGTCGGTTGAGCAGTTCTTC. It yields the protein CASSSRDTRSVEQFF.

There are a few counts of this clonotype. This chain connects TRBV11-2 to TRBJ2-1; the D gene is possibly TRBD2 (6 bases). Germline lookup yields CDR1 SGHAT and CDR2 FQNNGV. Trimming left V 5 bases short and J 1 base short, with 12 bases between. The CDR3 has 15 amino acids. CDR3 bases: TGTGCCAGCAGCCCCGCACTAGCATCCTACAATGAGCAGTTCTTC. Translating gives CASSPALASYNEQFF.

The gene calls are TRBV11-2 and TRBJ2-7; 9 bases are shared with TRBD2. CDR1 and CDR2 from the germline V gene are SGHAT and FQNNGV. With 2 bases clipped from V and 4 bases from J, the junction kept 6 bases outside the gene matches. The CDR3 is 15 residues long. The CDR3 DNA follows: TGTGCCAGCAGCTTAACAGCGGGGGGCCTGTACGAGCAGTACTTC. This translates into CASSLTAGGLYEQYF.

CDR3 region: CASGIDTEAFF. Written as DNA, the CDR3 is TGTGCCAGCGGGATAGACACTGAAGCTTTCTTT. The chain is built from TRBV6-6 and TRBJ1-1, with D unresolved. The CDR3 runs 11 residues. Germline loops: CDR1 MNHNY, CDR2 SVGAGI (reference sequence). The V end lost 8 bases, the J end lost 3 bases, and 7 bases lay between the germline ends.

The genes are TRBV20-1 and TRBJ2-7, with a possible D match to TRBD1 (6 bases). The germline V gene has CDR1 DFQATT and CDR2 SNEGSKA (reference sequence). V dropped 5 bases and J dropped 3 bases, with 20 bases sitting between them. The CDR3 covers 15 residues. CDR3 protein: CSACLRGGEVYEQYF. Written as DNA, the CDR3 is TGCAGTGCTTGCCTCCGTGGGGGCGAAGTCTACGAGCAGTACTTC.

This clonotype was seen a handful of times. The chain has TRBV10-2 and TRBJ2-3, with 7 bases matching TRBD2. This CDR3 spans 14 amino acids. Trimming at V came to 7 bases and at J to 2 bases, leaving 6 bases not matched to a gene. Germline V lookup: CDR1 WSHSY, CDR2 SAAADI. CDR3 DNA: TGCGCCAGCACCCCCGGACTAGACACAGATACGCAGTATTTT. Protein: CASTPGLDTDTQYF.

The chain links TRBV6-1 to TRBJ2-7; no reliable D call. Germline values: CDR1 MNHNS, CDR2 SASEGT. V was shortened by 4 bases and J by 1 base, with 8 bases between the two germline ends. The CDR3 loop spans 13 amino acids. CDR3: CASSGWVSYEQYF. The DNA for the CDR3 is TGTGCCAGCAGTGGGTGGGTTTCCTACGAGCAGTACTTC.

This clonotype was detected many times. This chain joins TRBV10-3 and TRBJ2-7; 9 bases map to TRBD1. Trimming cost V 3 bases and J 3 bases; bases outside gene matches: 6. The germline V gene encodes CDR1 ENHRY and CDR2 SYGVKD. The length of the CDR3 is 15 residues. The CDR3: CAISDQRTGVYEQYF. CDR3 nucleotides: TGTGCCATCAGTGATCAAAGGACAGGGGTCTACGAGCAGTACTTC.

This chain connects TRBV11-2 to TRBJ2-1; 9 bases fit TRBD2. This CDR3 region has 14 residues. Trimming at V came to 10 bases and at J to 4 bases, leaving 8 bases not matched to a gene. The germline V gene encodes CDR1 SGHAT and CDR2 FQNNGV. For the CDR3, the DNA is TGTGCCACCAAGCTAGCGGGGCCTTACAATGAGCAGTTCTTC. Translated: CATKLAGPYNEQFF.

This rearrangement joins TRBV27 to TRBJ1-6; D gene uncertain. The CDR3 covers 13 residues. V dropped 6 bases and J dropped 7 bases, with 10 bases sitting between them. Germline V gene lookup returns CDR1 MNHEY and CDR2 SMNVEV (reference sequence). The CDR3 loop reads CASSPDANSPLHF. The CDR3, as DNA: TGTGCCAGCAGCCCAGACGCCAATTCACCCCTCCACTTT.

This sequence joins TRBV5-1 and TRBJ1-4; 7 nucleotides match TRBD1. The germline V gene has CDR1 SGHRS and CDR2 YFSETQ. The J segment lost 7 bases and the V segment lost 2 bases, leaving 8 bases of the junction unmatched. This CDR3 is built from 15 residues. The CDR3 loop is CASSFGQGGTEKLFF. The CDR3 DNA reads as TGCGCCAGCAGCTTTGGCCAGGGGGGAACTGAAAAACTGTTTTTT.

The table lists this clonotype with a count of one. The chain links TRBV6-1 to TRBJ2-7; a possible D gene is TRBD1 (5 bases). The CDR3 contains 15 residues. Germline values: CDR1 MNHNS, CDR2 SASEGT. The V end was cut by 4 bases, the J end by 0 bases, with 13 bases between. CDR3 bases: TGTGCCAGCAGTGGGACACTGGTTTCCTCCTACGAGCAGTACTTC. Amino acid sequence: CASSGTLVSSYEQYF.

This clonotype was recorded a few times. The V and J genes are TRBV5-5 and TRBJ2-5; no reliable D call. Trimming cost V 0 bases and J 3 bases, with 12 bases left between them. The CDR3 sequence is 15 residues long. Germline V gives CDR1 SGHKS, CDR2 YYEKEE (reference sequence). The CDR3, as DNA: TGTGCCAGCAGCTTGGCCGGGTTTGCGGAAGAGACCCAGTACTTC. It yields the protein CASSLAGFAEETQYF.

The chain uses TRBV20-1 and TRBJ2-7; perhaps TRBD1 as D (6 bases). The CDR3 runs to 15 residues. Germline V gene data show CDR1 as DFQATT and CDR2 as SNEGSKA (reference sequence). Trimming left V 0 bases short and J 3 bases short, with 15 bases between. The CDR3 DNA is TGCAGTGCTAGAGATGGAGGACAGATTATCTACGAGCAGTACTTC. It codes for CSARDGGQIIYEQYF.

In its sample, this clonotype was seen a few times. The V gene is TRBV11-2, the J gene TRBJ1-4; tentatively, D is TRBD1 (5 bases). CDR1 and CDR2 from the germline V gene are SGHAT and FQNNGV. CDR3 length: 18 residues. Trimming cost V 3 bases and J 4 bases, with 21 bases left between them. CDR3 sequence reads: CASSFLPGRPLFNEKLFF. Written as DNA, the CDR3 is TGTGCCAGCAGCTTTTTACCGGGACGGCCACTTTTTAATGAAAAACTGTTTTTT.

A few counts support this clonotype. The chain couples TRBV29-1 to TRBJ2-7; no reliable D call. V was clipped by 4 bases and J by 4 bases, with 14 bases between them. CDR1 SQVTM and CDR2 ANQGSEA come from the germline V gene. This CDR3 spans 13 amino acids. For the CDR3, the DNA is TGCAGCGTTGTAACAGCCAGTTATTACGAGCAGTACTTC. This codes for CSVVTASYYEQYF.

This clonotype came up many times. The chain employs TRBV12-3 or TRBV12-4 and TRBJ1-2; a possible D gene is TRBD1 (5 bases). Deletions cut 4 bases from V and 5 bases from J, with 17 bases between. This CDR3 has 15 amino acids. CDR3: CASSSSGGSGYGYTF. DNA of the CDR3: TGTGCCAGCAGTTCCTCGGGGGGGTCGGGGTATGGCTACACCTTC.

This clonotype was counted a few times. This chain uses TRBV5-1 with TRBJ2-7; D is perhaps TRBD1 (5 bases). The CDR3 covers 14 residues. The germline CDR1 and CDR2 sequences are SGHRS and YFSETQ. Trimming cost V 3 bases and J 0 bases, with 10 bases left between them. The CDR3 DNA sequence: TGCGCCAGCAGCTCCCTAGACAGCTCCTACGAGCAGTACTTC. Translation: CASSSLDSSYEQYF.

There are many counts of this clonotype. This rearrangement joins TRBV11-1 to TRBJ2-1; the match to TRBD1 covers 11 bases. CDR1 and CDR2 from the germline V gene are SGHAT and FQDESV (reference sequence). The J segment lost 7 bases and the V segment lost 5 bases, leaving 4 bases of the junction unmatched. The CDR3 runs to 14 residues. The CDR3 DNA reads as TGTGCCAGCAGCCCTCGGGACAGGGGGAATGAGCAGTTCTTC. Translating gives CASSPRDRGNEQFF. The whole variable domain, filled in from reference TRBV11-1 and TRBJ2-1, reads EAEVAQSPRYKITEKSQAVAFWCDPISGHATLYWYRQILGQGPELLVQFQDESVVDDSQLPKDRFSAERLKGVDSTLKIQPAELGDSAMYLCASSPRDRGNEQFFGPGTRLTVL.

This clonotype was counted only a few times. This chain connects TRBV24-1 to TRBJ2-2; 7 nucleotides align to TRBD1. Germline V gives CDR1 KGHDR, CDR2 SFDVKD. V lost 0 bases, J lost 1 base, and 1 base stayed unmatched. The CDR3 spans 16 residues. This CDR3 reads CATSDLGQENTGELFF. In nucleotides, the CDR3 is TGTGCCACCAGTGATTTGGGACAGGAGAACACCGGGGAGCTGTTTTTT.

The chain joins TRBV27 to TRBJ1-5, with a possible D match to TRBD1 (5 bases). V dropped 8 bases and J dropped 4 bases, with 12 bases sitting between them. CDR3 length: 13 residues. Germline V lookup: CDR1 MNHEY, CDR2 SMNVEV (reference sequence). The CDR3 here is CASGHQGNQPQHF. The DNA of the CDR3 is TGTGCCAGCGGCCACCAGGGAAATCAGCCCCAGCATTTT.